One and the same sample provided the 10 T cell receptor beta chains below, sequenced in a study of metastatic and nonmetastatic thyroid tumors. Each patient came to thyroid surgery without any prior treatment (of any kind). TCRdb ran MiXCR on the PCR reads. The repertoire holds 13,000 to 15,000 clones, with under 35% as singletons. Specimen: blood. The receptors stem from a female donor with papillary thyroid cancer or a benign thyroid nodule (not recorded which). Some clones in this sample may be carry-over from other donors' samples.

About this clone itself: One junction end does not reproduce the germline sequence, and a read error may be involved. The genes are TRBV4-3 and TRBJ2-7, with TRBD2 matching over 8 bases. CDR1 and CDR2 from the germline V gene are LGHNA and YSLEER. This CDR3 has 15 amino acids. Here the CDR3 reads CASSLTGTRAYGQYF. In nucleotides, the CDR3 is TGCGCCAGCAGCCTAACCGGGACTAGGGCCTACGGGCAGTACTTC.

This clone is medium-sized. V and J are TRBV12-3 or TRBV12-4 and TRBJ1-2; possibly TRBD1 for D (6 bases). The ends were cut back, 5 bases at V and 4 bases at J, with 14 bases in the middle. This CDR3 region has 14 residues. The CDR3 loop reads CASSDSGTTYGYTF. The CDR3 DNA reads as TGTGCCAGCAGTGATTCCGGGACAACCTATGGCTACACCTTC.

On this clone: Sequence at one end of the junction differs from germline and may be a read error. The genes are TRBV6-1 and TRBJ1-4, with 7 positions matching TRBD1. Germline lookup yields CDR1 MNHNS and CDR2 SASEGT. CDR3 length equals 15 residues. CDR3 DNA: TGTGCCAGCAGTGGGGGACAGACCGTTAATGAAAAACTGGTTTTT. Translated, it gives CASSGGQTVNEKLVF.

The chain is built from TRBV19 and TRBJ2-2; D is unresolved. The germline CDR1 and CDR2 sequences are LNHDA and SQIVND (reference sequence). The ends were cut back, 5 bases at V and 4 bases at J, with 17 bases in the middle. The CDR3 extends over 16 amino acids. The CDR3 protein is CASSVGPRWRTGELFF. In nucleotides, the CDR3 is TGTGCCAGTAGTGTAGGGCCCCGCTGGCGCACCGGGGAGCTGTTTTTT.

Ten or more counts support this clone. A much larger clone sits a single nucleotide away, making a read error possible. The rearrangement uses TRBV6-4 and TRBJ2-7, with D possibly TRBD2 on 6 matching bases. Per germline, CDR1 MRHNA and CDR2 SNTAGT. CDR3 length equals 12 residues. The CDR3 protein is CASSDGGSGAHF. The CDR3 DNA reads as TGTGCCAGCAGTGACGGGGGGTCGGGAGCCCACTTC.

This clone was found many times. This chain joins TRBV14 and TRBJ1-1; D unclear. The CDR3 covers 12 residues. The ends were cut back, 5 bases at V and 0 bases at J, with 4 bases in the middle. Germline V CDR1 and CDR2: SGHDN, FVKESK. The CDR3 DNA reads as TGTGCCAGCAGCACACTGAACACTGAAGCTTTCTTT. The encoded protein is CASSTLNTEAFF.

This clone rates as medium-sized. The genes are TRBV4-1 and TRBJ1-4; 7 bases are a match to TRBD1. Germline trimming cut 6 bases from V and 7 bases from J; bases unmatched to any gene: 5. CDR3 length equals 13 residues. From germline, CDR1 is MGHRA and CDR2 YSYEKL. The CDR3 protein is CASRTGVGEKLFF. In DNA form, the CDR3 reads TGCGCCAGCAGAACAGGGGTTGGTGAAAAACTGTTTTTT.

This clone is medium-sized. The CDR3 spells CASSPRTSGRFYEQYF. The CDR3 bases are TGTGCCAGCAGCCCACGGACTAGCGGGAGGTTCTACGAGCAGTACTTC. This chain connects TRBV9 to TRBJ2-7; 14 bases line up with TRBD2. Germline-derived CDR1 and CDR2 are SGDLS and YYNGEE. J was trimmed by 3 bases and V by 4 bases; bases with no gene match: 6. The CDR3 runs to 16 residues.

The chain combines TRBV5-1 with TRBJ1-1; D might be TRBD1 (5 bases). The V and J ends lost 0 bases and 4 bases respectively, with 13 bases between them. Per the germline V gene, CDR1 is SGHRS and CDR2 is YFSETQ. The CDR3 spans 15 residues. The CDR3 protein is CASSLAVGTGTEAFF. The CDR3, as DNA: TGCGCCAGCAGCTTGGCGGTTGGGACGGGCACTGAAGCTTTCTTT.

This clone was counted at least ten times. The CDR3 sequence: CASSQRGGQPQHF. The CDR3 DNA reads TGTGCCAGCAGCCAGAGGGGGGGACAGCCCCAGCATTTT. The rearrangement links TRBV3-1 to TRBJ1-5; D might be TRBD1 (6 bases). Germline lookup yields CDR1 LGHDT and CDR2 YNNKEL (reference sequence). Trimming pared 3 bases from V and 7 bases from J, leaving 10 bases between. The CDR3 has 13 residues.